This T cell receptor beta chain was captured in a study of T cell responses to AZD1222 COVID-19 vaccine. The assay was immunoSEQ multiplex PCR, and TCRdb's table has in-frame clones only and misses some. Of roughly 150,000 clones in the sample, about 90% were seen once. Overall study results and limits: Distributed over spike, vaccine-associated CD4 TCRs predominated at 160-218 and 743-854. Receipt of two AZD1222 doses was followed by a rise in Spike-specific TCR breadth and depth.

The CDR3 sequence is 14 residues long. Between the trimmed V and J ends, which lost 6 bases and 2 bases, there was a span of 13 bases. Germline V gene data show CDR1 as MGHDK and CDR2 as SYGVNS. In the case of this clone: The antigen remains unidentified.

The chain recombines TRBV25-1 with TRBJ2-5; D gene uncertain. The source of this sequence is an adult in good health. The material sequenced was peripheral blood, taken on day 0 of AZD1222 vaccination. The CDR3 DNA follows: TGTGCCAGCAGCCCCCACTACCGGCAAGAGACCCAGTACTTC. Residues: CASSPHYRQETQYF.